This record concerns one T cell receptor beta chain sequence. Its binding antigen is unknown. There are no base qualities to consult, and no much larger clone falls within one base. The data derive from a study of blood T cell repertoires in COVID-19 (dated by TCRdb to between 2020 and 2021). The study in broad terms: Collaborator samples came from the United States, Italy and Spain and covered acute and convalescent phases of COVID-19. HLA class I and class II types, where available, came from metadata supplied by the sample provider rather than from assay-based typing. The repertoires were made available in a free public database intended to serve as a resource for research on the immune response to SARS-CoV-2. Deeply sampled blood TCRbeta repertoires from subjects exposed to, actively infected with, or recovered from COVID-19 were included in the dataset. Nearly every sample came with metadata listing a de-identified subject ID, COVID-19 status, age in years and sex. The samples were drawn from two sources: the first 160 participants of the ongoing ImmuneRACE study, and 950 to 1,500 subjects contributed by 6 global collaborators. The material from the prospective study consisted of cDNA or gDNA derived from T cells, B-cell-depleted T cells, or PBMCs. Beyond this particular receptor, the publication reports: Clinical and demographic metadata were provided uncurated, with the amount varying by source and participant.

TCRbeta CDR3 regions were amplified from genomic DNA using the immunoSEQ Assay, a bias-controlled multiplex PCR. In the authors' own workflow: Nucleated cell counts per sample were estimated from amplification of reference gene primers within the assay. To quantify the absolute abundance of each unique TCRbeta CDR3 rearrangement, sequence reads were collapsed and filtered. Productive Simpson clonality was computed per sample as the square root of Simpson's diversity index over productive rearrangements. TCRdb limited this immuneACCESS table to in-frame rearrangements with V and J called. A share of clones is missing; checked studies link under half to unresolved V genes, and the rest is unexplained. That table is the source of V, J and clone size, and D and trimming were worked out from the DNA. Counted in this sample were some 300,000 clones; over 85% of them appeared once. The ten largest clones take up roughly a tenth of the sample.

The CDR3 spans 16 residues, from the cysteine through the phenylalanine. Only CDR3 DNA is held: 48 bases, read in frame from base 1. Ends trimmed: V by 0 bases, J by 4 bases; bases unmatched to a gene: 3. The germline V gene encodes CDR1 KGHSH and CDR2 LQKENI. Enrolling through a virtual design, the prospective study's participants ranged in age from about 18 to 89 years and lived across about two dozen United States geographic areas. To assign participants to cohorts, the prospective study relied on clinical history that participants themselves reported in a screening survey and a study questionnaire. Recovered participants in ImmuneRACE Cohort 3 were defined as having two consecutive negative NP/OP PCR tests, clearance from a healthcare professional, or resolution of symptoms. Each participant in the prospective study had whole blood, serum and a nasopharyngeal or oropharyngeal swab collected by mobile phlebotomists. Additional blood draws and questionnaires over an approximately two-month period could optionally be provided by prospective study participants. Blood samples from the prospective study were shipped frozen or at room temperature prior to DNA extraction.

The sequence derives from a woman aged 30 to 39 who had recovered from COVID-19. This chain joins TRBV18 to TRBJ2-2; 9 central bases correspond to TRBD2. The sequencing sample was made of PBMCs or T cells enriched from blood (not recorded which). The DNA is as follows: TGTGCCAGCTCACCACCGGGACTAGCCTCCACCGGGGAGCTGTTTTTT. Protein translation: CASSPPGLASTGELFF.